These 15 T cell receptor beta chains originate from one sample sequenced in a study of T cell responses to AZD1222 COVID-19 vaccine (dated by TCRdb to the early 2020s). The sample's time point, from its label and the paper: baseline before first vaccination. The library was produced with the immunoSEQ multiplex PCR assay. Imported from immuneACCESS, the table was reduced by TCRdb to in-frame sequences with V and J called. These copies leave out some clones; in studies compared against another copy, an unresolved V gene accounts for under half, and the cause of the remainder is not known. A total of approximately 130,000 clones appear in this sample, 93% of them only once. The ten largest clones add up to around 3.1% of the sample. The specimen comprised peripheral blood, sampled on day 0 of AZD1222 vaccination. These receptors all stem from an adult in good health.

The rearrangement uses TRBV27 and TRBJ1-4, with D uncertain. Trimming stripped 8 bases from V and 8 bases from J, with 15 bases between. Germline CDR1 is MNHEY and CDR2 is SMNVEV (reference sequence). There are 13 residues in the CDR3. The CDR3 spells CASSRGVREKLFF. The CDR3 region has the DNA TGTGCCAGCTCCCGTGGAGTACGGGAAAAACTGTTTTTT.

V is TRBV7-9 and J is TRBJ1-3; unclear D gene. The V gene's germline CDR1 is SEHNR and CDR2 FQNEAQ (reference sequence). Trimming pared 5 bases from V and 6 bases from J, leaving 8 bases between. The length of the CDR3 is 12 residues. Here the CDR3 reads CASSRLPNTIYF. DNA for the CDR3: TGTGCCAGCAGCCGACTACCAAACACCATATATTTT.

The CDR3 is CASSEEGNQPQHF. In DNA form, the CDR3 reads TGTGCCAGCAGTGAGGAGGGCAATCAGCCCCAGCATTTT. This chain uses TRBV2 with TRBJ1-5; D gene uncertain. The CDR3 consists of 13 residues. The V gene lost 3 bases and the J gene lost 2 bases, with 5 bases spanning the gap. Germline-derived CDR1 and CDR2 are SNHLY and FYNNEI.

The chain joins TRBV7-9 to TRBJ1-1; D is uncertain. The germline gives CDR1 SEHNR, CDR2 FQNEAQ (reference sequence). V was clipped by 6 bases and J by 0 bases, with 8 bases between them. The length of the CDR3 is 13 residues. CDR3 in DNA: TGTGCCAGCAGACCAAGACTGAACACTGAAGCTTTCTTT. Translating it yields CASRPRLNTEAFF.

J is TRBJ2-7 and V is TRBV28, with D perhaps matching TRBD1 or TRBD2 (5 bases each). V lost 5 bases and J 6 bases, leaving 20 bases between the germline ends. CDR1 MDHEN and CDR2 SYDVKM come from the germline V gene. The CDR3 has 15 amino acids. CDR3 region: CASSGAGTANSEQYF. The DNA for the CDR3 is TGTGCCAGCAGTGGAGCCGGGACGGCCAACTCCGAGCAGTACTTC. Looking up the rest from reference TRBV28 and TRBJ2-7 gives the full variable domain: DVKVTQSSRYLVKRTGEKVFLECVQDMDHENMFWYRQDPGLGLRLIYFSYDVKMKEKGDIPEGYSVSREKKERFSLILESASTNQTSMYLCASSGAGTANSEQYFGPGTRLTVT.

The chain employs TRBV28 and TRBJ1-2, with 8 positions matching TRBD1. Germline V CDR1 and CDR2: MDHEN, SYDVKM. This CDR3 spans 13 amino acids. The J segment lost 3 bases and the V segment lost 3 bases, leaving 0 bases of the junction unmatched. The CDR3 sequence: CASSLTGDYGYTF. In DNA, the CDR3 is TGTGCCAGCAGTTTGACAGGGGACTATGGCTACACCTTC.

CDR3 region: CAISELDRGYTF. The CDR3 DNA reads as TGTGCCATCAGCGAATTGGACAGGGGCTACACCTTC. The rearrangement joins TRBV10-3 to TRBJ1-2, with 7 positions matching TRBD1. The CDR3 spans 12 residues. Germline V gives CDR1 ENHRY, CDR2 SYGVKD. The V gene end was trimmed by 6 bases and the J gene end by 8 bases; junction bases not matched to a gene: 6.

V and J are TRBV6-5 and TRBJ1-5, with unresolved D. The CDR3 has 15 amino acids. Germline assignment: CDR1 MNHEY and CDR2 SVGAGI. Trimming took off 0 bases at V and 0 bases at J, with 6 bases between the two ends. The CDR3 DNA reads TGTGCCAGCAGTTACTCAGCCGATAGCAATCAGCCCCAGCATTTT. Protein product: CASSYSADSNQPQHF.

The CDR3 sequence is CASSPCWTIGAFF. CDR3 nucleotide sequence: TGTGCCAGCAGCCCTTGTTGGACCATCGGAGCTTTCTTT. The chain is built from TRBV21-1 and TRBJ1-1. TRBV21-1 is a recognized pseudogene. The CDR3 is 13 amino acids.

The rearrangement joins TRBV28 to TRBJ2-7; D remains ambiguous. This CDR3 is built from 14 residues. V was clipped by 7 bases and J by 2 bases, with 15 bases between them. CDR1 and CDR2 (germline): MDHEN, SYDVKM. The DNA for the CDR3 is TGTGCCAGCACCCTAGGCCGCTCGACCTACGAGCAGTACTTC. This translates into CASTLGRSTYEQYF.

J is TRBJ2-6 and V is TRBV7-2; no definite D call. V was cut by 1 base and J by 0 bases, with 4 bases left in between. Germline lookup yields CDR1 SGHTA and CDR2 FQGNSA. The CDR3 has 15 amino acids. CDR3 DNA sequence: TGTGCCAGCAGCTTAGGAGGCTCTGGGGCCAACGTCCTGACTTTC. The encoded protein is CASSLGGSGANVLTF.

This chain links TRBV3-1 (or the pseudogene TRBV3-2) with TRBJ2-1; TRBD2 is a possible D gene (5 bases). This CDR3 region has 18 residues. The germline V gene has CDR1 LGHDT and CDR2 YNNKEL (reference sequence). V lost 9 bases and J 0 bases, leaving 24 bases between the germline ends. The CDR3 loop reads CASRDSGKGFSSYNEQFF. The CDR3, as DNA: TGTGCCAGTCGCGACTCCGGGAAAGGCTTTAGCTCCTACAATGAGCAGTTCTTC.

The genes are TRBV7-2 and TRBJ1-1; TRBD1 is a possible D gene (5 bases). Looked up from germline, CDR1 is SGHTA and CDR2 is FQGNSA. The V and J ends lost 1 base and 1 base respectively, with 10 bases between them. This CDR3 is built from 15 residues. The CDR3 DNA reads as TGTGCCAGCAGCTTAGTACCAGGGACGAACACTGAAGCTTTCTTT. This translates into CASSLVPGTNTEAFF.

The genes are TRBV23-1 and TRBJ1-4; D unresolved. TRBV23-1 is an ORF, with its function uncertain. The CDR3 sequence is 16 residues long. V lost 0 bases to trimming and J lost 7 bases, with 15 bases between them. The CDR3 sequence: CASSQSKGRLLEKLFF. CDR3 sequence (DNA): TGCGCCAGCAGTCAATCGAAGGGCCGACTTCTTGAAAAACTGTTTTTT.

The chain recombines TRBV7-2 with TRBJ2-7; D not resolved. Trimming left V 6 bases short and J 4 bases short, with 10 bases between. The CDR3 runs 12 residues. CDR1 and CDR2 from the germline V gene are SGHTA and FQGNSA. CDR3: CASRPAGYEQYF. The CDR3 nucleotides are TGTGCCAGCAGACCTGCTGGTTACGAGCAGTACTTC.